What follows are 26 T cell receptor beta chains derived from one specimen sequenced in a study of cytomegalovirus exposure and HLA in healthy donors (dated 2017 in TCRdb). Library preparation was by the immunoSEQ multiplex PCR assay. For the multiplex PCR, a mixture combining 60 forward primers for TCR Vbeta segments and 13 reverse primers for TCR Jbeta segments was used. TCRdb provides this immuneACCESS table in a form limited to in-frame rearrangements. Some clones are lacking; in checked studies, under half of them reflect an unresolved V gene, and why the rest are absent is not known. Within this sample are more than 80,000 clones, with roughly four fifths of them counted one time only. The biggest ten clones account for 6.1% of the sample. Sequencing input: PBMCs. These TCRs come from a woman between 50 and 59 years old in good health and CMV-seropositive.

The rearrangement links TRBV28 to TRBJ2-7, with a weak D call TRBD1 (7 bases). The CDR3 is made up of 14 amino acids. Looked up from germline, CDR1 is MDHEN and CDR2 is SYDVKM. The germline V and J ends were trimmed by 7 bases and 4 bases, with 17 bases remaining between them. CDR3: CASTVAGGYYEQYF. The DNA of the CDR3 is TGTGCCAGCACAGTGGCAGGGGGGTATTACGAGCAGTACTTC.

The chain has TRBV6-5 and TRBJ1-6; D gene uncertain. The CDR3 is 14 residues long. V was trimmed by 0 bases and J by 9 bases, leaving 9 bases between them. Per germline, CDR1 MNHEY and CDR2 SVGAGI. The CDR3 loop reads CASSYSDPSSPLHF. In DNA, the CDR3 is TGTGCCAGCAGTTACTCCGATCCTAGTTCACCCCTCCACTTT.

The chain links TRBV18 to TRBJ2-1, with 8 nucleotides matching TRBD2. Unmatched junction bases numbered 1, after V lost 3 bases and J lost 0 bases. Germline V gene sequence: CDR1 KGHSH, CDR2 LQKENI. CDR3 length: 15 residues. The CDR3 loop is CASSPSGSSYNEQFF. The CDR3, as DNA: TGTGCCAGCTCACCCAGCGGGAGCTCCTACAATGAGCAGTTCTTC.

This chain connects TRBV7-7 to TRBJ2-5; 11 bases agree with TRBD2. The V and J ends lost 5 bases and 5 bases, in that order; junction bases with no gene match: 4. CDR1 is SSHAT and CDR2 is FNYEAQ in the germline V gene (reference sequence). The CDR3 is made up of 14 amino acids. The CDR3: CASSQGTSGETQYF. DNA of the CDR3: TGTGCCAGCAGCCAAGGGACTAGCGGTGAGACCCAGTACTTC.

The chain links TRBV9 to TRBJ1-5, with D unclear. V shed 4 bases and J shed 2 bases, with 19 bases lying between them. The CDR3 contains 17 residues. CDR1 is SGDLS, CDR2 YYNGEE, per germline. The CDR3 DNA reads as TGTGCCAGCAGCCCTAGCTCCCGGGTTACGGGCAATCAGCCCCAGCATTTT. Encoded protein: CASSPSSRVTGNQPQHF.

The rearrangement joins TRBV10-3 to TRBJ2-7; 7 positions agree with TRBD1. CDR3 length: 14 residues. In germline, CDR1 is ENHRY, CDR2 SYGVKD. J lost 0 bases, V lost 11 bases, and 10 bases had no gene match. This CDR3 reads CAVQTGIPSYEQYF. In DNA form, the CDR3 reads TGTGCCGTACAGACAGGGATTCCCTCCTACGAGCAGTACTTC.

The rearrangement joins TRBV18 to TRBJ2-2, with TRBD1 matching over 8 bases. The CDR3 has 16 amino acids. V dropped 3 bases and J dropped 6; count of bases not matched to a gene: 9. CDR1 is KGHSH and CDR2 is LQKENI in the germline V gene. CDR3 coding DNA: TGTGCCAGCTCACCGACAAGGGACAGGATTGCCGGGGAGCTGTTTTTT. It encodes CASSPTRDRIAGELFF.

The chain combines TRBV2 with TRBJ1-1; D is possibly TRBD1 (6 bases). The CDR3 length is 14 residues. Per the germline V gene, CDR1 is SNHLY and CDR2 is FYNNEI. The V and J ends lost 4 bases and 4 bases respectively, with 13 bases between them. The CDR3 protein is CASSVQGGGTEAFF. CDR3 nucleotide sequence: TGTGCCAGCAGTGTACAGGGCGGGGGCACTGAAGCTTTCTTT.

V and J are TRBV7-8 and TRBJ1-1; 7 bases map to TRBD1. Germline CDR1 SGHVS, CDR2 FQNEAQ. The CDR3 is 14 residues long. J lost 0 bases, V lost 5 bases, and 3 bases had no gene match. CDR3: CASSLGTVNTEAFF. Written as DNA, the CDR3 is TGTGCCAGCAGCCTGGGGACAGTGAACACTGAAGCTTTCTTT.

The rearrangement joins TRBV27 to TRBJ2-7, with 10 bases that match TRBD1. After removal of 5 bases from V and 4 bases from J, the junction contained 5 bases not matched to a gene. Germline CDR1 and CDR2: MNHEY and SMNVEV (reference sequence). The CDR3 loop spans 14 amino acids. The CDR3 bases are TGTGCCAGCAGTCTAAGACAGGGGGCGTACGAGCAGTACTTC. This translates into CASSLRQGAYEQYF.

As DNA, the CDR3 is TGTGCCAGCAGCCAGGACGGACAGAACACTGAAGCTTTCTTT. Amino acid sequence: CASSQDGQNTEAFF. This chain uses TRBV4-2 with TRBJ1-1; D may be TRBD1 (5 bases). Germline-derived CDR1 and CDR2 are LGHNA and YNFKEQ. The CDR3 contains 14 residues. The V end lost 3 bases, the J end lost 1 base, and 9 bases lay between the germline ends.

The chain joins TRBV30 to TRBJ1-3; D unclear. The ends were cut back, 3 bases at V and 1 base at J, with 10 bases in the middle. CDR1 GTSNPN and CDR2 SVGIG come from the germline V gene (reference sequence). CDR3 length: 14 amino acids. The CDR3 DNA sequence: TGTGCCTGGAGGGCACCGGGGTCTGGAAACACCATATATTTT. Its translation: CAWRAPGSGNTIYF.

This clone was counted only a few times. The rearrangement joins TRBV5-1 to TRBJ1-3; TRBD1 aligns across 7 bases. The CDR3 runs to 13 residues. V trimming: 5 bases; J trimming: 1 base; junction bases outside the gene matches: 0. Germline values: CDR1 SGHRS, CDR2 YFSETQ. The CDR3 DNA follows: TGCGCCAGCAGACAGGGGTCTGGAAACACCATATATTTT. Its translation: CASRQGSGNTIYF.

CDR3 amino acids: CAWSVRGQAFNQPQHF. The CDR3 DNA reads TGTGCCTGGAGTGTACGAGGACAGGCCTTCAATCAGCCCCAGCATTTT. V is TRBV30 and J is TRBJ1-5; 7 positions agree with TRBD1. Germline values: CDR1 GTSNPN, CDR2 SVGIG (reference sequence). J was trimmed by 3 bases and V by 0 bases; bases with no gene match: 8. This CDR3 contains 16 residues.

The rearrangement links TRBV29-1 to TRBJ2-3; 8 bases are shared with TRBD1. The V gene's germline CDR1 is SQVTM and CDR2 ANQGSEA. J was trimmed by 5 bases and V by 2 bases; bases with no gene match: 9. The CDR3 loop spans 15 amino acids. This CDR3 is CSVEKPVTGVDTQYF. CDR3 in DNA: TGCAGCGTTGAAAAGCCCGTGACAGGGGTAGATACGCAGTATTTT.

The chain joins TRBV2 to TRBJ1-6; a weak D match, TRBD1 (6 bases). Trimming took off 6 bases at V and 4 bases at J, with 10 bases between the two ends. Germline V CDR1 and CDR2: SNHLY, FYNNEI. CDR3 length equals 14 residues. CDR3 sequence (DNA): TGTGCCAGCAGCGGACAGACGTATAATTCACCCCTCCACTTT. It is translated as CASSGQTYNSPLHF.

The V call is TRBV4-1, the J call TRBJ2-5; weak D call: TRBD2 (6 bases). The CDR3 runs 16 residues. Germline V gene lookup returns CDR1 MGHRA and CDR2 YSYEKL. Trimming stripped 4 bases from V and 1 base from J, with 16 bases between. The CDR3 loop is CASSPSDRGTQETQYF. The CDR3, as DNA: TGCGCCAGCAGCCCCTCGGACCGGGGGACCCAAGAGACCCAGTACTTC.

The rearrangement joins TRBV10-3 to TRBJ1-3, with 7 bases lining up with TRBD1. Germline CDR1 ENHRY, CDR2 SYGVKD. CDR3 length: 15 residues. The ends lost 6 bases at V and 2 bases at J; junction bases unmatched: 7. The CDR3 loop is CAISRQGSPGNTIYF. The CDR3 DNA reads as TGTGCCATCAGCAGACAGGGATCCCCTGGAAACACCATATATTTT.

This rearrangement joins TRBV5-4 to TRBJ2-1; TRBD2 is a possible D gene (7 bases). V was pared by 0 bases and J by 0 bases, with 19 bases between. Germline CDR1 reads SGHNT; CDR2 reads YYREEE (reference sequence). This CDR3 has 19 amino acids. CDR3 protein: CASSLGAVGGAFSYNEQFF. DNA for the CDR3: TGTGCCAGCAGCTTGGGGGCGGTGGGGGGGGCCTTCTCCTACAATGAGCAGTTCTTC. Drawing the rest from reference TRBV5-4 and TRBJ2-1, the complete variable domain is ETGVTQSPTHLIKTRGQQVTLRCSSQSGHNTVSWYQQALGQGPQFIFQYYREEENGRGNFPPRFSGLQFPNYSSELNVNALELDDSALYLCASSLGAVGGAFSYNEQFFGPGTRLTVL.

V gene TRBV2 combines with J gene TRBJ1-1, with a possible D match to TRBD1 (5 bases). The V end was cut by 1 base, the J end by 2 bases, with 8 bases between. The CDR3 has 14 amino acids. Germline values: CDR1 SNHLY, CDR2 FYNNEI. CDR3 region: CASSEDTGNTEAFF. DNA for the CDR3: TGTGCCAGCAGTGAAGACACAGGAAACACTGAAGCTTTCTTT.

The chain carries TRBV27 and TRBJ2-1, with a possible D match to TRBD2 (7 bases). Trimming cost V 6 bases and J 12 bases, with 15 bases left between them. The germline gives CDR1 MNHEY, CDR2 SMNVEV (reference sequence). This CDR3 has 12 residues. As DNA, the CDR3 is TGTGCCAGCAGGACTCGGGGGGCTCTGCAGTTCTTC. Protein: CASRTRGALQFF.

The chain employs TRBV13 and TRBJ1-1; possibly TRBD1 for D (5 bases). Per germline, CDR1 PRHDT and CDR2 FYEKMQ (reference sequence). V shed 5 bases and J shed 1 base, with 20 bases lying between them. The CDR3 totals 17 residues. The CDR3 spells CASSHARLSGKNTEAFF. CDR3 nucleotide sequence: TGTGCCAGCAGCCATGCCCGGCTTTCAGGGAAGAACACTGAAGCTTTCTTT.

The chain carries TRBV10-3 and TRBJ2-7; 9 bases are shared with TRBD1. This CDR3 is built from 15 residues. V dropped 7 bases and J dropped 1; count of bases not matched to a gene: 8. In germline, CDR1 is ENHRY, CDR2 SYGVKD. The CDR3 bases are TGTGCCATCACCCTGGGACAGGGAGAGTCCTACGAGCAGTACTTC. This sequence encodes CAITLGQGESYEQYF.

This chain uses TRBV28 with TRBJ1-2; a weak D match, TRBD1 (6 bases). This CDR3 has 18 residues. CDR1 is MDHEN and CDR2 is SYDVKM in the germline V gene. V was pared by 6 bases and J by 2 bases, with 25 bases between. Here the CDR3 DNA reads TGTGCCAGCAGACAGGACTCCAGGGGTTTTTTGGCGAACTATGGCTACACCTTC. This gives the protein CASRQDSRGFLANYGYTF.

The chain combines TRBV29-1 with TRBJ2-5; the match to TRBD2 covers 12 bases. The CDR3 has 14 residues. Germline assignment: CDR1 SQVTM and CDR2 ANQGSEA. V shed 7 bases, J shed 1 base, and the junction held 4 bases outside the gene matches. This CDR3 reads CSAGLAGLQETQYF. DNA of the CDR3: TGCAGCGCTGGACTAGCGGGGCTCCAAGAGACCCAGTACTTC. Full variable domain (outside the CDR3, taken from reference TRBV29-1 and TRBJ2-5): SAVISQKPSRDICQRGTSLTIQCQVDSQVTMMFWYRQQPGQSLTLIATANQGSEATYESGFVIDKFPISRPNLTFSTLTVSNMSPEDSSIYLCSAGLAGLQETQYFGPGTRLLVL.

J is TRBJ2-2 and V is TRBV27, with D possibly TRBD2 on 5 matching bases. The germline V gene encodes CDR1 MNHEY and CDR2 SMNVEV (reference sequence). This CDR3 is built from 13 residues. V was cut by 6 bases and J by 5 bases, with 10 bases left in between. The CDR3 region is CASSRPGTGELFF. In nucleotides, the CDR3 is TGTGCCAGCAGCCGCCCGGGAACCGGGGAGCTGTTTTTT.